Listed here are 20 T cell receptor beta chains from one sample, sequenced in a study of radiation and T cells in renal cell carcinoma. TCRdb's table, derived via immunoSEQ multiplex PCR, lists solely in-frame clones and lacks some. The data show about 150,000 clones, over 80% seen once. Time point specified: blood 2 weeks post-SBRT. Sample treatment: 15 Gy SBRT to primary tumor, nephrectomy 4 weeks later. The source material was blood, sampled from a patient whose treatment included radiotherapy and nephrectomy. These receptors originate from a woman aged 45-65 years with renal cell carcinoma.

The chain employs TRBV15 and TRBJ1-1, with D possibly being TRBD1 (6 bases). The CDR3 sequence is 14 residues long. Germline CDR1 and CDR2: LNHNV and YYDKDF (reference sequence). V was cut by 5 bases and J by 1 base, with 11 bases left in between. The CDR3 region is CATSRHRENTEAFF. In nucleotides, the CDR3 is TGTGCCACCAGCCGACACAGGGAGAACACTGAAGCTTTCTTT.

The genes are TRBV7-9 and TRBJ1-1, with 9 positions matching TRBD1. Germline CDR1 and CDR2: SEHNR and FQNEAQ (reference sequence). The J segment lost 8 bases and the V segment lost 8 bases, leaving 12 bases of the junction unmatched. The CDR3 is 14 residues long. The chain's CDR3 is CASGSWTGDFEAFF. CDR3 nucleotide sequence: TGTGCCAGCGGGTCCTGGACAGGGGACTTCGAAGCTTTCTTT.

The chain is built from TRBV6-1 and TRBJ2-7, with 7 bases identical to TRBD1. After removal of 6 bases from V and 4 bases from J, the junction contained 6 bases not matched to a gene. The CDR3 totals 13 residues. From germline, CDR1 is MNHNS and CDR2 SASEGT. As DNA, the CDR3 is TGTGCCAGCAGGGGGACAGCTCTGTACGAGCAGTACTTC. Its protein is CASRGTALYEQYF.

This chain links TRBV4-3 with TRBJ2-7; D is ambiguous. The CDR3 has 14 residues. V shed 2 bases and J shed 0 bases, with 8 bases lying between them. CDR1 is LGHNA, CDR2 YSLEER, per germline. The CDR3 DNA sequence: TGCGCCAGCAGCCAACTGCGATCCTCCTACGAGCAGTACTTC. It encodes CASSQLRSSYEQYF.

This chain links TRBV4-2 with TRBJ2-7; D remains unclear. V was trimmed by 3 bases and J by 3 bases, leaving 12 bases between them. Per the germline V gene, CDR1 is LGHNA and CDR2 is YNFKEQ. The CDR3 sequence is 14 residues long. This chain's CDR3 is CASSHYTRDYEQYF. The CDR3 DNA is TGTGCCAGCAGCCATTACACGAGAGACTACGAGCAGTACTTC.

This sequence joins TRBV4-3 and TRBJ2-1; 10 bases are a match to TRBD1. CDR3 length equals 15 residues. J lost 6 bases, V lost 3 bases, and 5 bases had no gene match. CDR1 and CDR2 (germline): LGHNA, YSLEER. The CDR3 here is CASSQGQGTFNEQFF. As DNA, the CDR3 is TGCGCCAGCAGCCAGGGACAGGGGACCTTCAATGAGCAGTTCTTC.

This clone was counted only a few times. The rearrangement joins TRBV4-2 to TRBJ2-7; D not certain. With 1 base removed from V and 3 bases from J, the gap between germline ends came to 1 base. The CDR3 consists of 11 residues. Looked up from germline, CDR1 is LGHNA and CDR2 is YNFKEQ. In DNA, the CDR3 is TGTGCCAGCAGCCAAGTCTACGAGCAGTACTTC. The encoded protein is CASSQVYEQYF.

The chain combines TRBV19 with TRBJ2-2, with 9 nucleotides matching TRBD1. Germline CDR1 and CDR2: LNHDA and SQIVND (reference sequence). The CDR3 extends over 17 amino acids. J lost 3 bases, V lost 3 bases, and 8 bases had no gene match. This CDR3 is CASSILRDRADTGELFF. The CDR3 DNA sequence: TGTGCCAGTAGTATCCTCCGGGACAGGGCCGACACCGGGGAGCTGTTTTTT. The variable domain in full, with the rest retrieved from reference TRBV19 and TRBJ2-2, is DGGITQSPKYLFRKEGQNVTLSCEQNLNHDAMYWYRQDPGQGLRLIYYSQIVNDFQKGDIAEGYSVSREKKESFPLTVTSAQKNPTAFYLCASSILRDRADTGELFFGEGSRLTVL.

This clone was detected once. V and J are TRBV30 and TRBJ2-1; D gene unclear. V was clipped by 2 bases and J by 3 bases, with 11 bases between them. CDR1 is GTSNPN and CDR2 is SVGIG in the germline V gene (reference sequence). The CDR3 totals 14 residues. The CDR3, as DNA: TGTGCCTGGAGTCCCCGGGCTGACTACAATGAGCAGTTCTTC. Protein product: CAWSPRADYNEQFF. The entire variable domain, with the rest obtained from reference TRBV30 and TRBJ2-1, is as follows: SQTIHQWPATLVQPVGSPLSLECTVEGTSNPNLYWYRQAAGRGLQLLFYSVGIGQISSEVPQNLSASRPQDRQFILSSKKLLLSDSGFYLCAWSPRADYNEQFFGPGTRLTVL.

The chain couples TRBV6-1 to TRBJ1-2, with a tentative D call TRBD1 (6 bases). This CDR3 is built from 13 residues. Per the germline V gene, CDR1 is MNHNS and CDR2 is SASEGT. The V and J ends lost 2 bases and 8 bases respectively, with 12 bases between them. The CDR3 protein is CASSEIGGGGYTF. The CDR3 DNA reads TGTGCCAGCAGTGAAATAGGGGGTGGCGGCTACACCTTC.

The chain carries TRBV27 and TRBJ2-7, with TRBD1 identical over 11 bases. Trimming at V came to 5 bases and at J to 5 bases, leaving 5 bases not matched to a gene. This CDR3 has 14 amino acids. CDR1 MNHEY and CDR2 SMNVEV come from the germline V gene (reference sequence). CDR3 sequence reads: CASSPGTGGDEQYF. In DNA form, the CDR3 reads TGTGCCAGCAGTCCTGGGACAGGGGGAGACGAGCAGTACTTC.

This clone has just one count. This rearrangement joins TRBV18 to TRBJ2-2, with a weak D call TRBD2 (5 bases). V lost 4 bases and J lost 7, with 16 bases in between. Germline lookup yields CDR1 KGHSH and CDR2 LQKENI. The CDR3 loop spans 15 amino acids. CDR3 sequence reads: CASSRHPDSIGELFF. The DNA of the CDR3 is TGTGCCAGCTCACGACACCCGGACTCCATCGGGGAGCTGTTTTTT.

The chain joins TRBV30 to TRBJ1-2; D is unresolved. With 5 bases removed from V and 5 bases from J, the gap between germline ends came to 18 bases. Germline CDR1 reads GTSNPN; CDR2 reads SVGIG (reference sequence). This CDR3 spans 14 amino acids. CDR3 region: CAWDKGLAEYGYTF. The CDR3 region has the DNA TGTGCCTGGGACAAAGGGCTGGCCGAATATGGCTACACCTTC.

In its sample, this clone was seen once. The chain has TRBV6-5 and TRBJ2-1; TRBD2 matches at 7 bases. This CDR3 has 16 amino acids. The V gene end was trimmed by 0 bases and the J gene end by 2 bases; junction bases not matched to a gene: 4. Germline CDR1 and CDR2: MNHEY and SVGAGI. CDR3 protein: CASSYSIRGAYNEQFF. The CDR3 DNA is TGTGCCAGCAGTTACTCAATCCGGGGGGCCTACAATGAGCAGTTCTTC.

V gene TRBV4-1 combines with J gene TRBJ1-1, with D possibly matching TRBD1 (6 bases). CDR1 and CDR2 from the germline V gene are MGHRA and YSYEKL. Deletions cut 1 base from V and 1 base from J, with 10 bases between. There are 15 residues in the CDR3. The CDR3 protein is CASSQVGQQNTEAFF. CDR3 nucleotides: TGCGCCAGCAGCCAAGTTGGACAGCAGAACACTGAAGCTTTCTTT.

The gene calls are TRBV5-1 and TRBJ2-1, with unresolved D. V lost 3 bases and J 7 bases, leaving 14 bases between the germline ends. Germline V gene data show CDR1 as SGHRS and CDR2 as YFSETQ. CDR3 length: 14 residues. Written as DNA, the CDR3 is TGCGCCAGCAGCTCGACTGTGGGCTCGAATGAGCAGTTCTTC. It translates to CASSSTVGSNEQFF.

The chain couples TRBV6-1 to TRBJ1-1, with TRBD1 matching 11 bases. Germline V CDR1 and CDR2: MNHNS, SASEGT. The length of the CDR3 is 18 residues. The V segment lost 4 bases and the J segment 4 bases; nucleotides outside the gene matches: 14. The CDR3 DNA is TGTGCCAGCAGTGGACGTCCGGGACAGGGGGAACTGGGCACTGAAGCTTTCTTT. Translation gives CASSGRPGQGELGTEAFF.

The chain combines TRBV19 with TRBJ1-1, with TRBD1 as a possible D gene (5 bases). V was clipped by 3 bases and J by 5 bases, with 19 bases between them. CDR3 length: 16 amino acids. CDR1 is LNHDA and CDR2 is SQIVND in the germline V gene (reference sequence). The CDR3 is CASSIDRAAKGTEAFF. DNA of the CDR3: TGTGCCAGTAGTATCGATCGGGCCGCAAAGGGGACTGAAGCTTTCTTT.

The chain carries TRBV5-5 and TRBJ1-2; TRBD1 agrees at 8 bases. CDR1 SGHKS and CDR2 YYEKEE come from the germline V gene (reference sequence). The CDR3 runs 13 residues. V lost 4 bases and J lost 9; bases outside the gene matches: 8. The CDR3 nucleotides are TGTGCCAGCAGCGGCGGGACAGGCATGAGCTACACCTTC. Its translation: CASSGGTGMSYTF.

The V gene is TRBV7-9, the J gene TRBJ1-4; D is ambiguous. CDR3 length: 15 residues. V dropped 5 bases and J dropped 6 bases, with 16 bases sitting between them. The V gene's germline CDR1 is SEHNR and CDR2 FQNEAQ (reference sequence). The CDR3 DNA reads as TGTGCCAGCAGCCCCCGGGCAGTTCTGTATGAAAAACTGTTTTTT. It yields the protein CASSPRAVLYEKLFF.